These 25 T cell receptor beta chains were all obtained from the same sample, sequenced in a study of beta chain bispecific antibodies for T cell cancers (dated by TCRdb to 2020 to 2023). Findings and caveats that apply to the study as a whole: Every sequenced sample contained a mix of leukemia cell line cells and normal T cells, and most targeted TRBV signal came from the leukemia cells rather than from the normal T cells.

Their antigens are not known. The treatment or condition label corresponds to: alpha-CD19 control bispecific (anti-CD19 x anti-CD3). For 2 to 3 days, T cells were expanded from blood mononuclear cells using either the anti-CD3 antibody OKT3 or CD3/CD28 Dynabeads. Receptor amplification or capture employed 5' RACE. TCRdb shows the sequencer as Illumina MiSeq. TCRdb reran the public reads through fastp at Q25 and MiXCR, keeping productive beta chains. Every entry covers one CDR3 protein and lists the most common genes and DNA from its rows. Counted in this sample were 8,400 or so distinct CDR3 sequences; less than 2.5% of them appeared once. The ten largest make up 65% to 70% of the sample. This specimen consisted of T cells from a healthy donor cultured with Jurkat leukemia cells, obtained from a culture containing an anti-CD19 bispecific antibody. The origin of the receptors is a human donor in good health. Some clones in this sample may be carry-over from other donors' samples.

This clonotype was detected ten times or more. The rearrangement joins TRBV4-1 to TRBJ2-1; 11 nucleotides match TRBD2. Germline V gene sequence: CDR1 MGHRA, CDR2 YSYEKL. This CDR3 has 15 residues. V was pared by 4 bases and J by 4 bases, with 3 bases of the junction left unmatched. The CDR3 DNA reads TGCGCCAGCAGCCTTGTAGCGGGGGGGTACAATGAGCAGTTCTTC. This gives the protein CASSLVAGGYNEQFF.

This clonotype came up many times. The chain couples TRBV20-1 to TRBJ2-1; a weak D match, TRBD1 (6 bases). V lost 3 bases to trimming and J lost 4 bases, with 19 bases between them. Germline CDR1 reads DFQATT; CDR2 reads SNEGSKA (reference sequence). CDR3 length: 16 amino acids. The DNA of the CDR3 is TGCAGTGCTAGCAAGAGCGGCGGCAGGGGTTACAATGAGCAGTTCTTC. This gives the protein CSASKSGGRGYNEQFF.

Ten or more counts support this clonotype. The CDR3 nucleotides read TGTGCCAGCAGTTTCGGTTTCTACAATGAGCAGTTCTTC. This gives the protein CASSFGFYNEQFF. The V and J genes are TRBV12-3 or TRBV12-4 and TRBJ2-1, with D unclear. This CDR3 has 13 residues. V lost 3 bases to trimming and J lost 3 bases, with 6 bases between them.

This clonotype was recorded at least ten times. The V gene is TRBV29-1, the J gene TRBJ2-1; possible D gene TRBD2, 6 bases. CDR3 length: 12 amino acids. Trimming stripped 7 bases from V and 6 bases from J, with 13 bases between. The germline V gene has CDR1 SQVTM and CDR2 ANQGSEA. The CDR3 protein is CSGRDDSNEQFF. The CDR3 DNA reads as TGCAGCGGGAGGGACGACTCCAATGAGCAGTTCTTC.

Ten or more counts support this clonotype. The V and J genes are TRBV27 and TRBJ2-7; D may be TRBD1 (6 bases). Trimming stripped 0 bases from V and 7 bases from J, with 13 bases between. Germline assignment: CDR1 MNHEY and CDR2 SMNVEV (reference sequence). The CDR3 is 14 residues long. The CDR3 reads CASSLSLSGDEQYF. The CDR3 coding sequence is TGTGCCAGCAGTTTATCGTTGTCAGGGGATGAGCAGTACTTC.

This clonotype was picked up many times. The gene calls are TRBV6-6 and TRBJ2-3, with D tentatively TRBD1 or TRBD2 (5 bases each). The V gene's germline CDR1 is MNHNY and CDR2 SVGAGI (reference sequence). The V end was cut by 0 bases, the J end by 2 bases, with 12 bases between. CDR3 size: 16 residues. The CDR3 DNA is TGTGCCAGCAGTTACTCCATGGGGGAACTCACAGATACGCAGTATTTT. Protein: CASSYSMGELTDTQYF.

This clonotype was seen many times. Germline and junction disagree at one end, which may indicate a read error. V gene TRBV4-1 combines with J gene TRBJ1-1, with a weak D call TRBD1 (6 bases). This CDR3 comprises 14 residues. The germline V gene encodes CDR1 MGHRA and CDR2 YSYEKL. CDR3 coding DNA: TGCGCCAGCAGACAAGGGGTGGGGGGCCTTGAAGCTTTCTTT. Translating it yields CASRQGVGGLEAFF.

This clonotype was recorded many times. The chain uses TRBV20-1 and TRBJ2-3; 15 bases line up with TRBD2. V gave up 5 bases and J gave up 6 bases; unmatched junction bases: 9. This CDR3 comprises 16 residues. Germline CDR1 reads DFQATT; CDR2 reads SNEGSKA (reference sequence). CDR3 in amino acids: CSAPRTSGGAQDTQYF. The CDR3 DNA reads as TGCAGTGCTCCCCGGACTAGCGGGGGGGCCCAGGATACGCAGTATTTT.

This clonotype was picked up many times. V gene TRBV5-6 combines with J gene TRBJ2-2, with no clear D. Germline values: CDR1 SGHDT, CDR2 YYEEEE. V shed 2 bases and J shed 1 base, with 6 bases lying between them. This CDR3 region has 14 residues. The DNA for the CDR3 is TGTGCCAGCAGCTTACTGCAGAACACCGGGGAGCTGTTTTTT. Translating it yields CASSLLQNTGELFF.

In its sample, this clonotype was seen many times. The chain joins TRBV2 to TRBJ2-1; D possibly corresponds to TRBD1 (5 bases). Trimming removed 3 bases at V and 7 bases at J, with 10 bases between. From germline, CDR1 is SNHLY and CDR2 FYNNEI. This CDR3 is built from 13 residues. The CDR3 loop is CASSEWQGNEQFF. CDR3 coding DNA: TGTGCCAGCAGTGAGTGGCAGGGAAATGAGCAGTTCTTC. Complete variable domain (other parts from reference TRBV2 and TRBJ2-1): EPEVTQTPSHQVTQMGQEVILRCVPISNHLYFYWYRQILGQKVEFLVSFYNNEISEKSEIFDDQFSVERPDGSNFTLKIRSTKLEDSAMYFCASSEWQGNEQFFGPGTRLTVL.

This clonotype showed up many times. The genes are TRBV27 and TRBJ1-3; D remains unclear. Deletions cut 2 bases from V and 0 bases from J, with 8 bases between. The CDR3 sequence is 15 residues long. In germline, CDR1 is MNHEY, CDR2 SMNVEV (reference sequence). CDR3 coding DNA: TGTGCCAGCAGTTTAACGGGGAGCTCTGGAAACACCATATATTTT. The encoded protein is CASSLTGSSGNTIYF.

The V and J genes are TRBV5-8 and TRBJ1-1; TRBD1 is a possible D gene (5 bases). Per germline, CDR1 SGHTS and CDR2 YDEGEE. The CDR3 is 14 amino acids. V gave up 4 bases and J gave up 1 base, with 11 bases separating them. The CDR3 loop reads CASSPWDGNTEAFF. Written as DNA, the CDR3 is TGTGCCAGCAGCCCCTGGGACGGGAACACTGAAGCTTTCTTT.

The V and J genes are TRBV30 and TRBJ2-1; D may correspond to TRBD1 or TRBD2 (6 bases each). The CDR3 consists of 13 residues. CDR1 and CDR2 (germline): GTSNPN, SVGIG (reference sequence). V shed 7 bases and J shed 8 bases, with 18 bases lying between them. CDR3 DNA sequence: TGTGCCTACTCACAGGTGGGGGGCGATGAGCAGTTCTTC. Its translation is CAYSQVGGDEQFF. Together with reference TRBV30 and TRBJ2-1, the CDR3 gives the full variable domain: SQTIHQWPATLVQPVGSPLSLECTVEGTSNPNLYWYRQAAGRGLQLLFYSVGIGQISSEVPQNLSASRPQDRQFILSSKKLLLSDSGFYLCAYSQVGGDEQFFGPGTRLTVL.

In its sample, this clonotype was seen many times. V gene TRBV6-5 combines with J gene TRBJ2-7; perhaps D is TRBD1 or TRBD2 (5 bases each). The CDR3 contains 15 residues. V lost 5 bases and J lost 0, with 14 bases in between. The germline gives CDR1 MNHEY, CDR2 SVGAGI. Here the CDR3 reads CASSDRDGNSYEQYF. DNA of the CDR3: TGTGCCAGCAGTGACCGGGACGGGAACTCCTACGAGCAGTACTTC.

This clonotype was seen a few times. The chain combines TRBV30 with TRBJ2-1; 10 nucleotides match TRBD1. CDR3 length: 14 residues. J was trimmed by 8 bases and V by 1 base; bases with no gene match: 5. Germline V lookup: CDR1 GTSNPN, CDR2 SVGIG (reference sequence). The DNA of the CDR3 is TGTGCCTGGAGTGACGGGACAGGGGCCCATGAGCAGTTCTTC. Its translation: CAWSDGTGAHEQFF.

This clonotype was recorded at least ten times. The chain has TRBV12-3 or TRBV12-4 and TRBJ1-1; no clear D gene. V lost 1 base and J 0 bases, leaving 6 bases between the germline ends. The CDR3 consists of 14 residues. CDR3 coding DNA: TGTGCCAGCAGTTTAGGTCAGTTGAACACTGAAGCTTTCTTT. Translation: CASSLGQLNTEAFF.

This clonotype was seen at least ten times. The V call is TRBV10-2, the J call TRBJ2-2, with D tentatively TRBD1 (6 bases). CDR3 length: 15 amino acids. Trimming cost V 0 bases and J 6 bases, with 11 bases left between them. CDR1 WSHSY and CDR2 SAAADI come from the germline V gene. Written as DNA, the CDR3 is TGCGCCAGCAGTGAGTCCGTCGAGGGGGCCGGGGAGCTGTTTTTT. Protein sequence: CASSESVEGAGELFF.

This clonotype was picked up many times. DNA for the CDR3: TGCAGTGCTAGAAACTTCCGCACAGATACGCAGTATTTT. As protein: CSARNFRTDTQYF. This chain connects TRBV20-1 to TRBJ2-3, with D unresolved. V was trimmed by 2 bases and J by 1 base, leaving 7 bases between them. This CDR3 comprises 13 residues. Germline CDR1 and CDR2: DFQATT and SNEGSKA (reference sequence).

This clonotype occurred many times. The gene calls are TRBV12-3 or TRBV12-4 and TRBJ2-7; TRBD1 agrees at 9 bases. The CDR3 covers 17 residues. With V trimmed by 5 bases and J by 0 bases, 11 bases remained unmatched. CDR3 nucleotides: TGTGCCAGCAGTCCGGGACAGGGATTTAGATCCTCCTACGAGCAGTACTTC. Amino acids: CASSPGQGFRSSYEQYF.

This clonotype counts as medium-sized. The chain couples TRBV7-8 to TRBJ2-2; 13 positions agree with TRBD2. The CDR3 runs to 17 residues. Germline trimming cut 5 bases from V and 6 bases from J; bases unmatched to any gene: 9. Germline V lookup: CDR1 SGHVS, CDR2 FQNEAQ. CDR3 bases: TGTGCCAGCAGCCCGACAGGACTAGCGGGGGCGTCCGGGGAGCTGTTTTTT. It yields the protein CASSPTGLAGASGELFF.

This clonotype was seen repeatedly, ten times or more. This chain links TRBV5-1 with TRBJ2-5, with a weak D call TRBD2 (7 bases). Trimming shortened V by 4 bases and J by 3 bases, and 22 bases separated the two germline ends. Germline values: CDR1 SGHRS, CDR2 YFSETQ. CDR3 length: 17 residues. CDR3 nucleotides: TGCGCCAGCAGCCGAGCCGCGGGGGCCCCCCTAAAAGAGACCCAGTACTTC. Protein product: CASSRAAGAPLKETQYF.

This clonotype was counted many times. This CDR3 is CASSPDSYEQYF. CDR3 nucleotide sequence: TGTGCCAGCAGTCCAGACTCCTACGAGCAGTACTTC. The chain carries TRBV12-3 or TRBV12-4 and TRBJ2-7; D remains unclear. The CDR3 has 12 amino acids. V lost 5 bases, J lost 0 bases, and 5 bases lay in between.

This clonotype was seen at least ten times. In DNA, the CDR3 is TGTGCCAGCAGTTCGGGCACCGGGGAGCTGTTTTTT. Residues: CASSSGTGELFF. The genes are TRBV28 and TRBJ2-2; D remains unclear. The V gene's germline CDR1 is MDHEN and CDR2 SYDVKM. V was trimmed by 4 bases and J by 4 bases, leaving 4 bases between them. This CDR3 has 12 amino acids.

Ten or more counts support this clonotype. The rearrangement links TRBV15 to TRBJ1-4; D not resolved. Germline V gives CDR1 LNHNV, CDR2 YYDKDF (reference sequence). Trimming left V 8 bases short and J 6 bases short, with 16 bases between. The CDR3 contains 14 residues. This CDR3 reads CATALRARDEKLFF. The CDR3 coding sequence is TGTGCCACCGCGTTGAGGGCGCGGGATGAAAAACTGTTTTTT.

To note about this clonotype: A read error is possible here, since a much larger clone lies one base away. The chain combines TRBV9 with TRBJ2-5; D not certain. V lost 5 bases to trimming and J lost 0 bases, with 8 bases between them. The CDR3 is 13 residues long. Germline CDR1 SGDLS, CDR2 YYNGEE. Written as DNA, the CDR3 is TGTGCCAGCAGGCCGCCGTACCAAGAGACCCAGTACTTC. Its protein product is CASRPPYQETQYF.